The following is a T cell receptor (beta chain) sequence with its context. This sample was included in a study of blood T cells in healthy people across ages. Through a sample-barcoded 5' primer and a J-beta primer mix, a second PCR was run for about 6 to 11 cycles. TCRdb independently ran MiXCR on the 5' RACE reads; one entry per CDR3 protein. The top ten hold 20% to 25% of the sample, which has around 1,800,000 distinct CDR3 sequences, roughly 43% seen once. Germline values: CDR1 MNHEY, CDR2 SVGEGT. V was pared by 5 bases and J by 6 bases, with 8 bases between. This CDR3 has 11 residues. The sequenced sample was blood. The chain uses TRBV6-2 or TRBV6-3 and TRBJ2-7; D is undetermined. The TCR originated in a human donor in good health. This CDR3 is CASSPNFEQYF. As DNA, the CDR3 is TGTGCCAGCAGTCCCAATTTCGAGCAGTACTTC.